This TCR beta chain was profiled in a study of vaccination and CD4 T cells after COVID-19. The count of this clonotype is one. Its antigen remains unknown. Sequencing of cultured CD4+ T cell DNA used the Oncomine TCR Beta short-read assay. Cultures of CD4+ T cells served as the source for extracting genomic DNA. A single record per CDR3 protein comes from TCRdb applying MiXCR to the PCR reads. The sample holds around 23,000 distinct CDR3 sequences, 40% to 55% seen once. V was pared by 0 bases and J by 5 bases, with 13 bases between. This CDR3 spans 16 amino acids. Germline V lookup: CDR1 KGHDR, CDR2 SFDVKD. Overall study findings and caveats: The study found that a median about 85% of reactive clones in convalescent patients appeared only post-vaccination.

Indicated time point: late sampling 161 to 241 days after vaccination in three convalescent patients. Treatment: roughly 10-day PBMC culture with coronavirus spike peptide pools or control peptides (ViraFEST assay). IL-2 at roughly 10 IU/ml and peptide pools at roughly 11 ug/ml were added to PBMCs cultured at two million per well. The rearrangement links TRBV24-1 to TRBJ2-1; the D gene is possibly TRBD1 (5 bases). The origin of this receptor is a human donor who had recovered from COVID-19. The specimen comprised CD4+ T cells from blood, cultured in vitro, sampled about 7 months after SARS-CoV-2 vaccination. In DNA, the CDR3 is TGTGCCACCAGTGATTTGAGGCTAGGGGTGCACAATGAGCAGTTCTTC. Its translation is CATSDLRLGVHNEQFF.